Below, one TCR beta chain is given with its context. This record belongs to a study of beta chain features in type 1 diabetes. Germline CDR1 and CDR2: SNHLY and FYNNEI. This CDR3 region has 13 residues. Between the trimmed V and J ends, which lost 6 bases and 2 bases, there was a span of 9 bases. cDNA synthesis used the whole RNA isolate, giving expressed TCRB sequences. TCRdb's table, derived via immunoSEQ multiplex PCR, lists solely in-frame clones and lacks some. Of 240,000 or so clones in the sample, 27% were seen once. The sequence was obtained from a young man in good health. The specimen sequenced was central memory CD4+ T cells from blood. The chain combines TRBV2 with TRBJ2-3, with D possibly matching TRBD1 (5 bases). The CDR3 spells CASSQGPTDTQYF. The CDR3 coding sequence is TGTGCCAGCAGCCAGGGCCCCACAGATACGCAGTATTTT.